This note documents a single T cell receptor (beta chain) sequence. The data were obtained in a study of T cells after yellow fever vaccination. The germline V gene has CDR1 MNHNS and CDR2 SASEGT. The CDR3 is 13 residues long. The V gene lost 7 bases and the J gene lost 3 bases, with 10 bases spanning the gap. TCRdb re-derived calls from the 5' RACE reads in MiXCR, one entry per CDR3 protein. Seen here are about 73,000 distinct CDR3 sequences, 7.5% to 9% observed once, and the top ten hold around 38%. The input for sequencing was CD8+ T cells sorted from PBMCs, taken on the day of the yellow fever booster vaccination. This rearrangement joins TRBV6-1 to TRBJ1-5; TRBD1 might be the D (5 bases). The clonotype originates from a man under 40 who received the YFV17D yellow fever vaccine. Written as DNA, the CDR3 is TGTGCCAGCAAGTCGGGGCCCAATCAGCCCCAGCATTTT. Translating it yields CASKSGPNQPQHF.